The 14 T cell receptor beta chains given below trace back to one sample, sequenced in a study of T cell clonality in common variable immunodeficiency. Study conclusions and caveats: In common variable immunodeficiency, TCR beta chains reportedly carried fewer deletions and N-nucleotide insertions.

No antigen has been identified for these receptors. Here immunoSEQ multiplex PCR was the method, and the copy in TCRdb shows in-frame clones only, minus some. The repertoire consists of some 25,000 clones, none detected only once. The sample taken for sequencing was peripheral blood mononuclear cells. These receptor sequences come from a human donor with common variable immunodeficiency.

This clone was seen many times. The sequence runs out 3 residues before the end of the CDR3; the remainder is reconstructed from the germline J gene. V gene TRBV7-2 combines with J gene TRBJ2-4; D remains unclear. CDR3 size: 11 residues. CDR1 and CDR2 from the germline V gene are SGHTA and FQGNSA. V dropped 5 bases and J dropped 4 bases, with 3 bases sitting between them. Here the CDR3 reads CASSPKNIQYF. CDR3 DNA, as far as it was read: TGTGCCAGCAGCCCTAAAAACATT. Combining the CDR3 with reference TRBV7-2 and TRBJ2-4 gives the whole variable domain GAGVSQSPSNKVTEKGKDVELRCDPISGHTALYWYRQSLGQGLEFLIYFQGNSAPDKSGLPSDRFSAERTGGSVSTLTIQRTQQEDSAVYLCASSPKNIQYFGAGTRLSVL.

At least ten counts were recorded for this clone. The CDR3 sequence: CASSPYPSSYNEQFF. The sequenced CDR3 bases are TGTGCCAGCTCACCATATCCTAGCTCCTACAATGAG. The rearrangement joins TRBV18 to TRBJ2-1; D remains unclear. The sequence runs out 3 residues before the end of the CDR3; the remainder is reconstructed from the germline J gene. Germline-derived CDR1 and CDR2 are KGHSH and LQKENI. CDR3 length equals 15 residues. V was clipped by 2 bases and J by 0 bases, with 8 bases between them.

This clone was seen a handful of times. This CDR3 reads CASSSTYEQYF. The CDR3 DNA, read in part, is TGTGCCAGCAGCTCCACCTACGAG. The chain has TRBV7-2 and TRBJ2-7; D unclear. With the read ending 3 residues before the CDR3 end, the germline J gene is used to fill in that end. This CDR3 has 11 amino acids. V lost 4 bases, J lost 2 bases, and 3 bases lay in between. Germline assignment: CDR1 SGHTA and CDR2 FQGNSA.

Incomplete CDR3 DNA: TGCGCCAGCAGCTTGGATGGACAGGGGACCTACGAG. Amino acid sequence: CASSLDGQGTYE. The entire CDR3 sequence reads CASSLDGQGTYEQYF. The rearrangement links TRBV5-1 to TRBJ2-7, with 9 nucleotides matching TRBD1. The read halts 3 residues ahead of the CDR3 end, with the missing end drawn from the germline J gene. Germline CDR1 and CDR2: SGHRS and YFSETQ. There are 15 residues in the CDR3. Trimming cost V 0 bases and J 2 bases; bases outside gene matches: 3.

This clone was counted ten times or more. The read terminates 3 residues before the CDR3 end, so the remaining end is supplied by the germline J gene. V is TRBV18 and J is TRBJ2-7; 7 nucleotides align to TRBD2. The CDR3 totals 13 residues. Germline CDR1 and CDR2: KGHSH and LQKENI. V lost 3 bases, J lost 4 bases, and 3 bases stayed unmatched. Incomplete CDR3 DNA: TGTGCCAGCTCACCGGGACTACAGTACGAG. Translating it yields CASSPGLQYE. The CDR3, in full, reads CASSPGLQYEQYF.

This clone has ten or more counts. Sequencing ends 3 residues short of the CDR3 end; the germline J gene provides the rest. The rearrangement joins TRBV13 to TRBJ2-3; the match to TRBD2 covers 9 bases. The CDR3 runs 17 residues. After removal of 1 base from V and 1 base from J, the junction contained 6 bases not matched to a gene. Per the germline V gene, CDR1 is PRHDT and CDR2 is FYEKMQ (reference sequence). CDR3 sequence reads: CASSLASGGSGTDTQYF. Incomplete CDR3 DNA: TGTGCCAGCAGCTTAGCGAGCGGGGGGTCAGGCACAGATACG.

This clone was counted many times. Coverage ceases 3 residues before the CDR3 finishes, and the germline J gene fills in the end. This chain links TRBV6-2 or TRBV6-3 with TRBJ2-1; the match to TRBD2 covers 11 bases. In germline, CDR1 is MNHEY, CDR2 SVGEGT. The ends lost 7 bases at V and 9 bases at J; junction bases unmatched: 14. This CDR3 has 16 residues. The part of the CDR3 DNA that was read is TGTGCCAGCACCGACGGTGCTAGCGGGAGGTGGGGTGAG. Amino acid sequence: CASTDGASGRWGE. The CDR3 in its entirety is CASTDGASGRWGEQFF.

This clone was counted a few times. The read gets to within 3 residues of the CDR3 end, and the germline J gene fills in the rest. V is TRBV7-9 and J is TRBJ1-5; D gene unclear. Germline V gene data show CDR1 as SEHNR and CDR2 as FQNEAQ (reference sequence). The CDR3 covers 15 residues. Trimming cost V 4 bases and J 0 bases, with 10 bases left between them. CDR3 bases read: TGTGCCAGCAGCTCCACGGACTATAGCAATCAGCCC. Translation: CASSSTDYSNQP. The full CDR3 protein is CASSSTDYSNQPQHF.

Concerning this clone: The read stops 3 residues short of the end of the CDR3; the missing end is completed from the germline J gene. The chain uses TRBV19 and TRBJ1-5; weak D call: TRBD1 (6 bases). CDR3 length: 16 amino acids. The germline V and J ends were trimmed by 5 bases and 0 bases, with 14 bases remaining between them. The germline gives CDR1 LNHDA, CDR2 SQIVND (reference sequence). The CDR3 is CASSSRGTISNQPQHF. Partial CDR3 DNA: TGTGCCAGTAGTTCAAGGGGGACAATTAGCAATCAGCCC.

This clone was seen at least ten times. The CDR3 bases that were read are TGCGCCAGCAGCTTGGAGAGCGGGAGGAATGCG. It is translated as CASSLESGRNA. The entire CDR3 sequence reads CASSLESGRNAQYF. The rearrangement joins TRBV5-1 to TRBJ2-3; 9 nucleotides match TRBD2. The read comes to an end 3 residues before the CDR3 does, leaving the germline J gene to fill in the end. CDR3 length: 14 amino acids. Germline CDR1 and CDR2: SGHRS and YFSETQ. Supplemented by reference TRBV5-1 and TRBJ2-3, the full variable domain reads KAGVTQTPRYLIKTRGQQVTLSCSPISGHRSVSWYQQTPGQGLQFLFEYFSETQRNKGNFPGRFSGRQFSNSRSEMNVSTLELGDSALYLCASSLESGRNAQYFGPGTRLTVL.

This clone was picked up a small number of times. The read terminates 3 residues ahead of where the CDR3 ends, so the germline J gene completes it. V is TRBV18 and J is TRBJ2-1; 16 bases line up with TRBD2. CDR1 is KGHSH, CDR2 LQKENI, per germline. There are 19 residues in the CDR3. The V and J ends lost 2 bases and 3 bases, in that order; junction bases with no gene match: 7. CDR3: CASSPSGTSGGAVYNEQFF. The part of the CDR3 DNA that was read is TGTGCCAGCTCACCATCTGGGACTAGCGGGGGGGCGGTCTACAATGAG. Using reference TRBV18 and TRBJ2-1 for the parts outside the CDR3, the full variable domain is NAGVMQNPRHLVRRRGQEARLRCSPMKGHSHVYWYRQLPEEGLKFMVYLQKENIIDESGMPKERFSAEFPKEGPSILRIQQVVRGDSAAYFCASSPSGTSGGAVYNEQFFGPGTRLTVL.

This clone was counted at least ten times. The missing CDR3 end, 3 residues past where the read stops, is filled in from the germline J gene. The J gene is TRBJ2-3, the V gene TRBV13; TRBD2 matches 10 bases. CDR3 size: 16 residues. Germline CDR1 PRHDT, CDR2 FYEKMQ (reference sequence). Trimming cost V 7 bases and J 5 bases; bases outside gene matches: 12. The DNA read from the CDR3 is TGTGCCAGCACCCTGCTGGTAGCGGGGGGCGGAGATACG. It encodes CASTLLVAGGGDT. In full, the CDR3 reads CASTLLVAGGGDTQYF.

Worth noting for this clone: The read comes to an end 3 residues before the CDR3 does, leaving the germline J gene to fill in the end. The chain employs TRBV2 and TRBJ2-7; TRBD1 aligns across 7 bases. V lost 6 bases, J lost 2 bases, and 7 bases stayed unmatched. The germline V gene encodes CDR1 SNHLY and CDR2 FYNNEI. This CDR3 is 14 amino acids long. The CDR3 sequence is CASRWTGGTYEQYF. CDR3 bases read: TGTGCCAGCAGGTGGACAGGAGGAACCTACGAG.

There are many counts of this clone. Partial CDR3 DNA: TGCGCCAGCAGCTTGGAAAGCGCACAAGAGACC. Its translation is CASSLESAQET. From start to end, the CDR3 is CASSLESAQETQYF. The chain couples TRBV5-1 to TRBJ2-5; no clear D. The read falls 3 residues short of the CDR3 end, and the missing part is taken from the germline J gene. V lost 0 bases and J lost 2, with 8 bases in between. There are 14 residues in the CDR3. Germline CDR1 SGHRS, CDR2 YFSETQ.